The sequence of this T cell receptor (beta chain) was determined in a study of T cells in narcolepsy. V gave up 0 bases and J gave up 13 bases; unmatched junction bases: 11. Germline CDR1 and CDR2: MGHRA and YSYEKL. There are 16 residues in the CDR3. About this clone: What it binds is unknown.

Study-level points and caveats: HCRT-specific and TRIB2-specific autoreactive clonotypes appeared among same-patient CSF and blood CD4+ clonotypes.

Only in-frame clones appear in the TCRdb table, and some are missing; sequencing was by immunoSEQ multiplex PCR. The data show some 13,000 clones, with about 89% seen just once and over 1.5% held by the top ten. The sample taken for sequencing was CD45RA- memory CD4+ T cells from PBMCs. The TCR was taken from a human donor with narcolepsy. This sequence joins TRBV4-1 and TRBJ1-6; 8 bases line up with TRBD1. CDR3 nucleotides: TGCGCCAGCAGCCAAGATTCCCAGGGGGCCTTCGGGCCCCTCCACTTT. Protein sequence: CASSQDSQGAFGPLHF.